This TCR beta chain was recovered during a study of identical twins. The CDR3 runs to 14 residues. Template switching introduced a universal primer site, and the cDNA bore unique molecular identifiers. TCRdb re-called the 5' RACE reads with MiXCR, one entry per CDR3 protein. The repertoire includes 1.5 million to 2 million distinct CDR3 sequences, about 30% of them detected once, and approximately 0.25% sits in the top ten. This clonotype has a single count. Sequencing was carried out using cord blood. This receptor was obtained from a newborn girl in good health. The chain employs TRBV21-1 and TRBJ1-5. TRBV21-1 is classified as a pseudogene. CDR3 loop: CASSSPSRGQPQHF. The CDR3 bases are TGTGCCAGCAGCTCTCCTTCTAGGGGACAGCCCCAGCATTTT.